A single sample gave rise to the 4 T cell receptor beta chains below, sequenced in a study of shared clonotypes between healthy human individuals. Assay: immunoSEQ multiplex PCR; the TCRdb copy retains only in-frame clones and omits some. Altogether about a million clones are present, about 80% being singletons, with the ten largest covering roughly 0.9%. The specimen was memory CD4+ T cells from PBMCs. Subset meaning: CD45RA-negative fraction. The receptors were sampled from a man aged 18-30 years in good health. Some clones in this sample may be carry-over from other donors' samples.

This clone was detected a few times. The V and J genes are TRBV5-1 and TRBJ2-1, with 8 nucleotides matching TRBD2. The CDR3 is 15 residues long. CDR1 and CDR2 (germline): SGHRS, YFSETQ. J gave up 6 bases and V 4 bases, and 9 bases lay outside the gene matches. The CDR3 spells CASSLSGSEINEQFF. The CDR3 coding sequence is TGCGCCAGCAGCCTGAGCGGGAGCGAGATCAATGAGCAGTTCTTC.

This clone has just one count. Here the CDR3 reads CASSLGPTGDTQYF. In DNA form, the CDR3 reads TGTGCCAGCAGCTTAGGGCCCACAGGAGATACGCAGTATTTT. The gene calls are TRBV7-3 and TRBJ2-3, with TRBD1 as a possible D gene (5 bases). Trimming took 2 bases from V and 5 from J, leaving 11 bases between them. The CDR3 covers 14 residues. From germline, CDR1 is SGHTA and CDR2 FQGTGA.

This clone appeared a few times. Other DNA sequences in the sample encode the same CDR3. The rearrangement uses TRBV9 and TRBJ2-3; TRBD2 matches 7 bases. The CDR3 has 14 residues. Germline trimming cut 0 bases from V and 4 bases from J; bases unmatched to any gene: 2. Germline V CDR1 and CDR2: SGDLS, YYNGEE. CDR3 nucleotides: TGTGCCAGCAGCGTAGGACGGGGGGCAGATACGCAGTATTTT. This translates into CASSVGRGADTQYF.

This chain links TRBV7-8 with TRBJ2-1; 7 positions agree with TRBD2. Germline lookup yields CDR1 SGHVS and CDR2 FQNEAQ. The V and J ends lost 7 bases and 0 bases, in that order; junction bases with no gene match: 6. The CDR3 is made up of 15 amino acids. CDR3 sequence: CASTSRGSSYNEQFF. CDR3 in DNA: TGTGCCAGCACCTCCCGCGGGAGCTCCTACAATGAGCAGTTCTTC.